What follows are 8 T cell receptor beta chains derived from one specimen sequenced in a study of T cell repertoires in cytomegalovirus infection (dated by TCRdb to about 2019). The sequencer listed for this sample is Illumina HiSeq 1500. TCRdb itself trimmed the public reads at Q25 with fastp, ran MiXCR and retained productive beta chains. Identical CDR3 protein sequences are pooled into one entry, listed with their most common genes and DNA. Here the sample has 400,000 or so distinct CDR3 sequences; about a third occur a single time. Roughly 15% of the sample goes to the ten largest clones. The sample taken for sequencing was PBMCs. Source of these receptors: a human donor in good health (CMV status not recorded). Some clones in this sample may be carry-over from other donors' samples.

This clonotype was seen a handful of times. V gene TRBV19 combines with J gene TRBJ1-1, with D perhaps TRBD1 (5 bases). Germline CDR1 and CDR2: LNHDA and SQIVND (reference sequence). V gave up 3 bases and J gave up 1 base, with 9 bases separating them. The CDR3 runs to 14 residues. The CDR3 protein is CASSIDSWNTEAFF. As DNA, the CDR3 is TGTGCCAGTAGTATTGACAGCTGGAACACTGAAGCTTTCTTT.

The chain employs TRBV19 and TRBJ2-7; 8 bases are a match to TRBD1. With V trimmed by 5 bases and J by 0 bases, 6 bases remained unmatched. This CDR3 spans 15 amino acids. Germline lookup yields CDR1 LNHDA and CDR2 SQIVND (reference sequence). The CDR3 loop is CASSLHRGVSYEQYF. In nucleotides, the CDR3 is TGTGCCAGTAGTCTCCACAGGGGGGTCTCCTACGAGCAGTACTTC.

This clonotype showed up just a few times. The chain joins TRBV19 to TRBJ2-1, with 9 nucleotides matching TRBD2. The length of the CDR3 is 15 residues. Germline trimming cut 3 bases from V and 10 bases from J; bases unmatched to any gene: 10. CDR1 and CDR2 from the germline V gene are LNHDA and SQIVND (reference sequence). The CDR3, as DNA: TGTGCCAGTAGTATTGTGGCTAGCGGGGCCTTAGAGCAGTTCTTC. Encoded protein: CASSIVASGALEQFF.

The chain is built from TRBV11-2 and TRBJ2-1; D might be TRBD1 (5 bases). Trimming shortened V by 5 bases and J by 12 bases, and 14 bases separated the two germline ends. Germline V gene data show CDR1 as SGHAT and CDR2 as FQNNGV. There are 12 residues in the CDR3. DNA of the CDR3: TGTGCCAGCAGCCGAGCAGGACAAGCGCAGTTCTTC. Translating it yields CASSRAGQAQFF.

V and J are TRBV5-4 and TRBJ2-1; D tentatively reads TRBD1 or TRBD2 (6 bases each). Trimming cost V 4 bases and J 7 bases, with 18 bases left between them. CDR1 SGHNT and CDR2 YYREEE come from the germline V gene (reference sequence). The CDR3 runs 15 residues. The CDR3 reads CASSPAGGGGNEQFF. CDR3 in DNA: TGTGCCAGCAGCCCCGCCGGGGGCGGTGGGAATGAGCAGTTCTTC.

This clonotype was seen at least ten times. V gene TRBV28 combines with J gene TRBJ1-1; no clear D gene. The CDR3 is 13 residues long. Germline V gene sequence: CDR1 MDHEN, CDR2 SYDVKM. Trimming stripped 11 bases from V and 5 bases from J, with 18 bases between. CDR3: CASNPPIATEAFF. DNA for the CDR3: TGTGCCTCGAACCCCCCTATAGCGACTGAAGCTTTCTTT. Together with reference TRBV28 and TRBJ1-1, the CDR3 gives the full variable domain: DVKVTQSSRYLVKRTGEKVFLECVQDMDHENMFWYRQDPGLGLRLIYFSYDVKMKEKGDIPEGYSVSREKKERFSLILESASTNQTSMYLCASNPPIATEAFFGQGTRLTVV.

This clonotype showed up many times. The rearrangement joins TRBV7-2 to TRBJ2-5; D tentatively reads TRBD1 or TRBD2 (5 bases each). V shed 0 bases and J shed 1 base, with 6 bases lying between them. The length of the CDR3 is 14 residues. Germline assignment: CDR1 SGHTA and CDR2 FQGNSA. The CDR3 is CASSLAGPQETQYF. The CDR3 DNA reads TGTGCCAGCAGCTTAGCGGGACCCCAAGAGACCCAGTACTTC. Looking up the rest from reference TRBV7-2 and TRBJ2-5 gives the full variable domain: GAGVSQSPSNKVTEKGKDVELRCDPISGHTALYWYRQSLGQGLEFLIYFQGNSAPDKSGLPSDRFSAERTGGSVSTLTIQRTQQEDSAVYLCASSLAGPQETQYFGPGTRLLVL.

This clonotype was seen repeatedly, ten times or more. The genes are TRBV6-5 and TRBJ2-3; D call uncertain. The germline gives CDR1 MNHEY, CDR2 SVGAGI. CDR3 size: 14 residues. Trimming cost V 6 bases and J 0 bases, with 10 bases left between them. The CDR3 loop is CASRSRPSTDTQYF. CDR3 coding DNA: TGTGCCAGCAGATCCCGCCCTAGCACAGATACGCAGTATTTT.